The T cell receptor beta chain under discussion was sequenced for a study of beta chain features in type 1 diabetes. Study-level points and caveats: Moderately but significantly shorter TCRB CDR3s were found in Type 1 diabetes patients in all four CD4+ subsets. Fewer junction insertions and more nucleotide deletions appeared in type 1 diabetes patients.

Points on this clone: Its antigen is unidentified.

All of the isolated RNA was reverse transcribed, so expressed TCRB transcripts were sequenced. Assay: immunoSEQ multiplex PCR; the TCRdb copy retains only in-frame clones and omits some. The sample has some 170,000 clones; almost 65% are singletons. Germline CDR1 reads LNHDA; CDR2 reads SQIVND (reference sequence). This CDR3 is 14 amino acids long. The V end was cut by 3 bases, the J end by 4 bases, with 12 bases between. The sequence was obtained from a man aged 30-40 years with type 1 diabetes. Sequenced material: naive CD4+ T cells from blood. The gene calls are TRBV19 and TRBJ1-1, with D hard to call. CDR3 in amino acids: CASSMHGSGTEAFF. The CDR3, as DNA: TGTGCCAGTAGTATGCATGGGTCCGGCACTGAAGCTTTCTTT.